The TCR beta chain under discussion was sequenced for a study of T cell clonotyping in hematopoietic cell transplantation. Study context: Recipients' pretransplant samples followed cytoreduction.

Data came from immunoSEQ multiplex PCR; TCRdb stores just in-frame clones and leaves some out. The table records about 19,000 clones, around 88% of them present only once. Per the germline V gene, CDR1 is SGHAT and CDR2 is FQNNGV. The CDR3 has 17 amino acids. V gave up 4 bases and J gave up 10 bases, with 23 bases separating them. Time point noted: recipient sample about 28 days before transplant, after cytoreduction. The material sequenced was peripheral blood mononuclear cells, taken before stem cell transplant. The V and J genes are TRBV11-2 and TRBJ1-6; weak D call: TRBD1 (6 bases). The source is a man aged 50 to 60 with acute myeloid leukemia. Some clones in this sample may be carry-over from other donors' samples. CDR3 nucleotide sequence: TGTGCCAGCAGCTACCCGGAGGGGGGGGGCCCTTTGTCACCCCTCCACTTT. It is translated as CASSYPEGGGPLSPLHF.